The rows below give T cell receptor beta chains drawn from one sample of a study of CD8 T cells in ankylosing spondylitis. TCRdb reanalysed the 5' RACE reads using MiXCR and keeps one entry per CDR3 protein. The sample holds more than 600,000 distinct CDR3 sequences; under 20% are singletons and the top ten take around 19%. The source material was blood, either unsorted or a sorted T cell fraction (not recorded which). The receptors derive from a male donor with ankylosing spondylitis. The CDR3 runs from the conserved cysteine through the conserved F or W. Fields, in order: J gene, V gene, D gene, clone size, CDR3 protein, CDR3 DNA. A D gene is named only where the DNA matches it firmly. Some rows have no size entry. The others give once, few or many, or a class for an expanded clone.

>TRBJ2-7|TRBV29-1|TRBD1|.
CSVAKDGTGGYEQYF
TGCAGCGTTGCAAAAGACGGGACAGGGGGCTACGAGCAGTACTTC
>TRBJ2-3|TRBV12-3/TRBV12-4|TRBD1|.
CASRPQGALASTDTQYF
TGTGCCAGCAGACCACAGGGGGCCCTAGCGAGCACAGATACGCAGTATTTT
>TRBJ2-2|TRBV12-3/TRBV12-4|TRBD2|few
CASSPSGTSSGELFF
TGTGCCAGCAGTCCCAGCGGGACTAGCAGCGGGGAGCTGTTTTTT
>TRBJ1-1|TRBV20-1|.|.
CSARAVYTEAFF
TGCAGTGCTAGAGCTGTGTACACTGAAGCTTTCTTT
>TRBJ2-2|TRBV6-1|TRBD2|.
CASWTSGGAGELFF
TGTGCCAGCTGGACTAGCGGGGGGGCCGGGGAGCTGTTTTTT
>TRBJ1-6|TRBV14|.|few
CASSQDRAAGRGGYNSPLHF
TGTGCCAGCAGCCAAGATAGAGCGGCAGGGCGAGGTGGTTATAATTCACCCCTCCACTTT
>TRBJ1-4|TRBV27|TRBD1|.
CASRPSGGGEKLFF
TGTGCCAGCAGACCCTCAGGGGGTGGTGAAAAACTGTTTTTT
>TRBJ1-1|TRBV5-1|.|many
CASSSRGRPPNTEAFF
TGCGCCAGCAGCTCCCGGGGGCGCCCTCCGAACACTGAAGCTTTCTTT
>TRBJ2-7|TRBV20-1|.|.
CSASPTGTGEQYF
TGCAGTGCTAGCCCAACAGGGACCGGCGAGCAGTACTTC
>TRBJ1-1|TRBV25-1|.|.
CASSAGEAFF
TGTGCCAGCAGTGCTGGTGAAGCTTTCTTT
>TRBJ1-1|TRBV12-3/TRBV12-4|TRBD1|few
CASSRGRTMNTEAFF
TGTGCCAGCAGCAGGGGGAGGACAATGAACACTGAAGCTTTCTTT
>TRBJ2-1|TRBV29-1|.|.
CSLSGGGTSSYNEQFF
TGCAGCCTATCGGGGGGCGGGACGAGCTCCTACAATGAGCAGTTCTTC
>TRBJ1-1|TRBV20-1|.|.
CSARVWGGGVTEAFF
TGCAGTGCTAGAGTGTGGGGTGGAGGGGTCACTGAAGCTTTCTTT
>TRBJ2-7|TRBV11-1|TRBD2|few
CASSPTHIDLAGFSYEQYF
TGTGCCAGCAGCCCCACCCATATAGACTTAGCGGGCTTCTCCTACGAGCAGTACTTC
>TRBJ2-7|TRBV12-3/TRBV12-4|.|.
CASSLDTRYEQYF
TGTGCCAGCAGTTTAGATACACGCTACGAGCAGTACTTC
>TRBJ2-3|TRBV20-1|.|.
CSAQRGVEGTDTQYF
TGCAGTGCTCAGAGGGGGGTCGAAGGCACAGATACGCAGTATTTT
>TRBJ1-2|TRBV27|TRBD1|.
CASSMTEDRARGYTF
TGTGCCAGCAGTATGACGGAGGACAGGGCTCGGGGCTACACCTTC
>TRBJ1-2|TRBV20-1|.|few
CSARPPWQAHGYTF
TGCAGTGCTAGACCCCCCTGGCAGGCCCATGGCTACACCTTC
>TRBJ1-2|TRBV29-1|TRBD1|.
CSVELTGQERGYTF
TGCAGCGTTGAACTAACAGGACAGGAGCGTGGCTACACCTTC
>TRBJ2-1|TRBV5-1|.|.
CASKEVEGPYNEQFF
TGCGCCAGCAAGGAGGTGGAAGGCCCCTACAATGAGCAGTTCTTC
>TRBJ1-1|TRBV29-1|.|.
CSVDGRANTEAFF
TGCAGCGTTGATGGCAGGGCGAACACTGAAGCTTTCTTT
>TRBJ1-1|TRBV5-6|.|.
CASRIEGPYTEAFF
TGTGCCAGCAGAATAGAGGGACCGTACACTGAAGCTTTCTTT
>TRBJ1-6|TRBV4-1|.|.
CASSQGSGQRSSPLHF
TGCGCCAGCAGCCAAGGGTCGGGCCAGAGGAGTTCACCCCTCCACTTT
>TRBJ2-5|TRBV15|TRBD2|.
CATSRDGGGVETQYF
TGTGCCACCAGCAGAGATGGCGGGGGGGTAGAGACCCAGTACTTC
>TRBJ2-3|TRBV3-1|TRBD2|.
CASSPWEGASDTQYF
TGTGCCAGCAGCCCCTGGGAGGGTGCCTCAGATACGCAGTATTTT
>TRBJ1-2|TRBV7-2|TRBD1|.
CASSIQTGSYYGYTF
TGTGCCAGCAGCATCCAGACAGGGTCCTACTATGGCTACACCTTC
>TRBJ1-2|TRBV14|.|.
CASSPGQHYGYTF
TGTGCCAGCAGCCCGGGACAACACTATGGCTACACCTTC
>TRBJ2-7|TRBV7-4|.|.
CASSHPKDLSYEQYF
TGTGCCAGCAGCCACCCCAAAGACCTCAGCTACGAGCAGTACTTC
>TRBJ1-1|TRBV5-1|.|few
CASRTGFGESFYTEAFF
TGCGCCAGCAGGACGGGGTTCGGCGAGTCATTTTACACTGAAGCTTTCTTT
>TRBJ2-1|TRBV5-5|.|few
CASSSSQGLKGEQFF
TGTGCCAGCAGTTCGAGTCAGGGCCTAAAAGGTGAGCAGTTCTTC
>TRBJ1-5|TRBV7-8|.|.
CASSPGTNSNQPQHF
TGTGCCAGCAGCCCAGGAACTAATAGCAATCAGCCCCAGCATTTT
>TRBJ1-1|TRBV12-3/TRBV12-4|.|.
CASSPYRDLNTEAFF
TGTGCCAGCAGTCCGTACCGGGACCTGAACACTGAAGCTTTCTTT